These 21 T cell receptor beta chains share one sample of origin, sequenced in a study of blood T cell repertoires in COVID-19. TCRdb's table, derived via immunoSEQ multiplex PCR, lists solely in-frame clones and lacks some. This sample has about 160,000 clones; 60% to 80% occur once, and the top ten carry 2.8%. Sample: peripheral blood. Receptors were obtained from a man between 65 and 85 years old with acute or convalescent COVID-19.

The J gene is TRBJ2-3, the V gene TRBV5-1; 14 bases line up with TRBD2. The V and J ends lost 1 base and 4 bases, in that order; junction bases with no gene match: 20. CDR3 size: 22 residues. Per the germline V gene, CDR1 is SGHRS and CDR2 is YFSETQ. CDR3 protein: CASSLTLPRLAGGPATPDTQYF. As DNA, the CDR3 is TGCGCCAGCAGCTTGACCCTACCACGACTAGCGGGAGGGCCGGCGACCCCAGATACGCAGTATTTT. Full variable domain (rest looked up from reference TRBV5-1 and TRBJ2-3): KAGVTQTPRYLIKTRGQQVTLSCSPISGHRSVSWYQQTPGQGLQFLFEYFSETQRNKGNFPGRFSGRQFSNSRSEMNVSTLELGDSALYLCASSLTLPRLAGGPATPDTQYFGPGTRLTVL.

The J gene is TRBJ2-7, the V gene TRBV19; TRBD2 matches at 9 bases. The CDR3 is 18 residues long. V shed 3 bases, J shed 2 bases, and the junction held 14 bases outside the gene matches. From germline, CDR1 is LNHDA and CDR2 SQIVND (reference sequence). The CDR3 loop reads CASSMGAGGAAVAYEQYF. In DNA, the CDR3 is TGTGCCAGTAGTATGGGAGCGGGAGGCGCCGCAGTGGCCTACGAGCAGTACTTC. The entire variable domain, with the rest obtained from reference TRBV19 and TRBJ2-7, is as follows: DGGITQSPKYLFRKEGQNVTLSCEQNLNHDAMYWYRQDPGQGLRLIYYSQIVNDFQKGDIAEGYSVSREKKESFPLTVTSAQKNPTAFYLCASSMGAGGAAVAYEQYFGPGTRLTVT.

The CDR3 sequence: CASSEDRVTEAFF. For the CDR3, the DNA is TGTGCCAGCAGCGAGGACAGGGTGACTGAAGCTTTCTTT. The V and J genes are TRBV2 and TRBJ1-1, with 8 bases matching TRBD1. In germline, CDR1 is SNHLY, CDR2 FYNNEI. V trimming: 6 bases; J trimming: 5 bases; junction bases outside the gene matches: 5. The CDR3 runs to 13 residues.

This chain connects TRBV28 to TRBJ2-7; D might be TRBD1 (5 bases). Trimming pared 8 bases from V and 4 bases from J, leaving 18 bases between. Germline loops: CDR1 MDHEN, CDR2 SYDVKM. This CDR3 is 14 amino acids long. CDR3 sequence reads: CASQTDSSIYEQYF. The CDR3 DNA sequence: TGTGCCAGCCAGACAGACTCTTCAATTTACGAGCAGTACTTC.

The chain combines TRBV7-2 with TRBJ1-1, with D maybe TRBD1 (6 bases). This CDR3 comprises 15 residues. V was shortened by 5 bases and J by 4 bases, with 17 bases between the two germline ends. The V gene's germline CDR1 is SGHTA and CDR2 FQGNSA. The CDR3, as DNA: TGTGCCAGCAGCCCGGACCGAGGACAGATCACTGAAGCTTTCTTT. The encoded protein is CASSPDRGQITEAFF.

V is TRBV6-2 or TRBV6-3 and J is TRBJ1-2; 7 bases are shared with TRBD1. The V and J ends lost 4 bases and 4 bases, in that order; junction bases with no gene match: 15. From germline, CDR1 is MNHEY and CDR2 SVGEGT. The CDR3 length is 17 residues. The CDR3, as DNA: TGTGCCAGCAGTTCCTCCGGGACAGAGTCTGAGAGCTATGGCTACACCTTC. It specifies CASSSSGTESESYGYTF.

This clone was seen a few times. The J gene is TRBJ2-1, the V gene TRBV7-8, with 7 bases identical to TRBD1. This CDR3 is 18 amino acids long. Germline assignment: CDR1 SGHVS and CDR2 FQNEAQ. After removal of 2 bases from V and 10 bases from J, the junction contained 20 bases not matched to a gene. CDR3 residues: CASSLPKSGTDPGGEQFF. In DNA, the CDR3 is TGTGCCAGCAGCTTACCTAAATCCGGGACAGACCCTGGGGGCGAGCAGTTCTTC. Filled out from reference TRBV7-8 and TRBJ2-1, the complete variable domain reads GAGVSQSPRYKVAKRGQDVALRCDPISGHVSLFWYQQALGQGPEFLTYFQNEAQLDKSGLPSDRFFAERPEGSVSTLKIQRTQQEDSAVYLCASSLPKSGTDPGGEQFFGPGTRLTVL.

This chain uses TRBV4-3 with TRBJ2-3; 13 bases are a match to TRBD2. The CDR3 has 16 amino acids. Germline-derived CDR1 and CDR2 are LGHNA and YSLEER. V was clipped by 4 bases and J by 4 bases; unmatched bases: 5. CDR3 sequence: CASSLRTSGSADTQYF. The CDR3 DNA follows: TGCGCCAGCAGCCTAAGGACTAGCGGGAGTGCAGATACGCAGTATTTT.

The CDR3 loop reads CASSGAGVLDTQYF. In nucleotides, the CDR3 is TGTGCCAGCAGCGGCGCGGGCGTTCTGGATACGCAGTATTTT. The gene calls are TRBV9 and TRBJ2-3; weak D call: TRBD2 (5 bases). Germline V lookup: CDR1 SGDLS, CDR2 YYNGEE. Trimming removed 3 bases at V and 6 bases at J, with 14 bases between. The CDR3 covers 14 residues. Complete variable domain (other parts from reference TRBV9 and TRBJ2-3): DSGVTQTPKHLITATGQRVTLRCSPRSGDLSVYWYQQSLDQGLQFLIQYYNGEERAKGNILERFSAQQFPDLHSELNLSSLELGDSALYFCASSGAGVLDTQYFGPGTRLTVL.

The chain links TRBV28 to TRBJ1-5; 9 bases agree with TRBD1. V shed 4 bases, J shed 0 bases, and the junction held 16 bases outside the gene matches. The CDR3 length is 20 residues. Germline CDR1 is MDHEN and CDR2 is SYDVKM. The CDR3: CASSSPGTGIANYSNQPQHF. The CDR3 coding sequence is TGTGCCAGCAGTTCACCCGGGACAGGGATTGCAAATTATAGCAATCAGCCCCAGCATTTT.

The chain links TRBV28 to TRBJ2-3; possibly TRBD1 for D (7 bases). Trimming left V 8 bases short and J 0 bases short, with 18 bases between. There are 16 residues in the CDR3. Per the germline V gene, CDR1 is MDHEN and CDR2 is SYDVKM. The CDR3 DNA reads TGTGCCAGCGGGCCAGGGGGGCGCTCTAGCACAGATACGCAGTATTTT. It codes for CASGPGGRSSTDTQYF.

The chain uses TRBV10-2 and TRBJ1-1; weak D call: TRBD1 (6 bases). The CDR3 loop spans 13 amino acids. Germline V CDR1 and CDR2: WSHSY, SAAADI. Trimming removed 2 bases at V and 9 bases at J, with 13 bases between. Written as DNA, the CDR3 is TGCGCCAGCAGTGAGATCGGGACAACCCAAGCTTTCTTT. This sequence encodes CASSEIGTTQAFF.

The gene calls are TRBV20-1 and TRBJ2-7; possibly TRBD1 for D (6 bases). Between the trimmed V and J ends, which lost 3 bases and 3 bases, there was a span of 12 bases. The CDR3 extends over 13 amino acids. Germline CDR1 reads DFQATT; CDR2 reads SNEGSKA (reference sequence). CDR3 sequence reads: CSASTGKVYEQYF. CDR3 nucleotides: TGCAGTGCTAGTACAGGGAAGGTCTACGAGCAGTACTTC.

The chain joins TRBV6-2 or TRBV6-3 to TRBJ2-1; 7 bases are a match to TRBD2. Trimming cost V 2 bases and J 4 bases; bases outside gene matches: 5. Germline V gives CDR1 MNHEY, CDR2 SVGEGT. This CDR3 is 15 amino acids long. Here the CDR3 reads CASSYGTTLYNEQFF. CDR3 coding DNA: TGTGCCAGCAGTTACGGGACTACTCTTTACAATGAGCAGTTCTTC.

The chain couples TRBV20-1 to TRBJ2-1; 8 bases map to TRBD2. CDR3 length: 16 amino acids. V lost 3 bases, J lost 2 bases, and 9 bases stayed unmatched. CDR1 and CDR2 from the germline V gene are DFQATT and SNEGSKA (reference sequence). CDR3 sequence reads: CSASPASGLTYNEQFF. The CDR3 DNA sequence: TGCAGTGCTAGTCCGGCTAGCGGGTTAACCTACAATGAGCAGTTCTTC.

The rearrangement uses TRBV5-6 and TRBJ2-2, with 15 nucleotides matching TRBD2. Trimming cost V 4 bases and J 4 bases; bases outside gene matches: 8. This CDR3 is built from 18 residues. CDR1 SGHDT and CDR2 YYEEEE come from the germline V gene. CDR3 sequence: CASSLPGLAGGSTGELFF. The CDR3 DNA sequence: TGTGCCAGCAGCCTCCCGGGACTAGCGGGGGGTTCCACCGGGGAGCTGTTTTTT.

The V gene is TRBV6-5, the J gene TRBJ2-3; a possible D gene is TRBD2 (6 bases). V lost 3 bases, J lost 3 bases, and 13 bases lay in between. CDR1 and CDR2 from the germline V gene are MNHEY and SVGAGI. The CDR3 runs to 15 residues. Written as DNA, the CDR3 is TGTGCCAGCAGTTATCGGGGGAGCAAGACAGATACGCAGTATTTT. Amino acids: CASSYRGSKTDTQYF.

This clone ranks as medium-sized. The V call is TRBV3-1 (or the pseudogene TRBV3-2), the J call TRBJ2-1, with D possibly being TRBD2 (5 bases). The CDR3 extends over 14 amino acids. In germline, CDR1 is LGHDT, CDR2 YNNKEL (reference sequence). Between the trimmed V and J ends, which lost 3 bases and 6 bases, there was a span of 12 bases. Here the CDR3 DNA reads TGTGCCAGCAGCCACGCGCAGACTATCAATGAGCAGTTCTTC. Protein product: CASSHAQTINEQFF.

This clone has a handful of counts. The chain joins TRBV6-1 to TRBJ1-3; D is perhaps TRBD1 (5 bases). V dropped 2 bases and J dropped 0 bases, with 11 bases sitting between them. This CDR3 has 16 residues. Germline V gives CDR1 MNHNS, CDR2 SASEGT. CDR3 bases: TGTGCCAGCAGTGAATCCGCAGGGTCCTCTGGAAACACCATATATTTT. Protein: CASSESAGSSGNTIYF.

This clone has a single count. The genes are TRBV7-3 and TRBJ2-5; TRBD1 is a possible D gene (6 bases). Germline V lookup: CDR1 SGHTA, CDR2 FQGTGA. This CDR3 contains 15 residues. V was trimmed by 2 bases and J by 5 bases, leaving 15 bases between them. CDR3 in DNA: TGTGCCAGCAGCTTAGCAGGGGTCATTGGGGAGACCCAGTACTTC. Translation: CASSLAGVIGETQYF. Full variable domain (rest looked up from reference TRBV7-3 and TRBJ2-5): GAGVSQTPSNKVTEKGKYVELRCDPISGHTALYWYRQSLGQGPEFLIYFQGTGAADDSGLPNDRFFAVRPEGSVSTLKIQRTERGDSAVYLCASSLAGVIGETQYFGPGTRLLVL.

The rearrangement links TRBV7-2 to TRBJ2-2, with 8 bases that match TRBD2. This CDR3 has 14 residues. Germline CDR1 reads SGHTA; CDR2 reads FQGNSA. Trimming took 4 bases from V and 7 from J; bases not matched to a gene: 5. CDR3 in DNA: TGTGCCAGCAGCTCCCGGGGGGGCGGCGGGGAGCTGTTTTTT. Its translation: CASSSRGGGGELFF.